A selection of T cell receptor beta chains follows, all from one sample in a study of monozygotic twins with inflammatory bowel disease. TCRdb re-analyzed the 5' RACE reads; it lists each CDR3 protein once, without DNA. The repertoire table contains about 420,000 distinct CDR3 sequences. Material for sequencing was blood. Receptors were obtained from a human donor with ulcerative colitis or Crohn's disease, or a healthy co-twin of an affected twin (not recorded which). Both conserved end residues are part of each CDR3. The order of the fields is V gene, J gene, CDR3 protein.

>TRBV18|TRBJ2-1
CASSRDGRPFNEQFF
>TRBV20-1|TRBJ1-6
CSAGASNSPLHF
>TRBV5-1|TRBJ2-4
CASSGFQGNIQYF
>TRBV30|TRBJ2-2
CAWSRGISRGELFF
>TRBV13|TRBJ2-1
CASSPLSWRESNNEQFF
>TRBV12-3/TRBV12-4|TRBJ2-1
CAEGLGSYNEQFF
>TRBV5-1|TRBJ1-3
CASSLAMVGGRAIGSSGNTIYF
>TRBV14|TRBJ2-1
CASSQVPRTGLYLGNEQFF
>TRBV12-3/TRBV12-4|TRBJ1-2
CASSSWDRSPGYTF
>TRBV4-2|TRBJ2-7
CASSQDWASGDPSYEQYF
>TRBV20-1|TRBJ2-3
CSARNIAGVGDTQYF
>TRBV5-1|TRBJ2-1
CASSNSPLAGELNEQFF
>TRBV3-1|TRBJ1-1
CASSQDGKNTEAFF
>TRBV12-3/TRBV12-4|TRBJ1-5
CASSLTGGQPQHF
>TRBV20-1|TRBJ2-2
CSARTSGRSGELFF
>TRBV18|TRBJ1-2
CASSPPGTEYYGYTF
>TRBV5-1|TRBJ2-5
CASSLESSRETQYF
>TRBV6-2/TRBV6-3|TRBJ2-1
CASREPGSSYNEQFF
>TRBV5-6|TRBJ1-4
CASSAGTSEKLFF
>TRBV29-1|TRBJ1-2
CSVESRGNYGYTF
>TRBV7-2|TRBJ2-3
CASKETAGGRDTQYF
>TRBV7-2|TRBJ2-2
CASSQGLAGVKNGELFF
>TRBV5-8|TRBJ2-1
CASREGLLSSYNEQFF
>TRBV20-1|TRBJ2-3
CSAPTSGSTDTQYF
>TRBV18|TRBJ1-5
CASSPRGQSNQPQHF
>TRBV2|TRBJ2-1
CASSDTSGRANEQFF
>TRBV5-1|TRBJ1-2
CASRQGGDSDYNYGYTF
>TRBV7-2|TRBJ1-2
CASSRISTNYGYTF
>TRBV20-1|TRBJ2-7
CSAVPHASYEQYF
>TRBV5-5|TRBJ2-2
CASSLGVDRNTGELFF